This T cell receptor (beta chain) was sequenced during a study of metastatic and nonmetastatic thyroid tumors. About the research overall: From malignant and benign thyroid patients, repertoires in blood and in tumor or nodule tissue were compared.

None of the patients had undergone any treatment ahead of thyroid surgery. Notes on this clone: Its antigen is as yet unknown.

General study findings and limits: Patients with malignant thyroid tumors reportedly had significantly higher TCR beta diversity than those with benign nodules, in blood and tumor.

In the authors' workflow: A distant-metastasis classifier for papillary thyroid cancer was built using CDR3 differences across clinicopathological groups. TCRdb used MiXCR to call clones anew from the PCR reads. These V and J calls derive from TCRdb rather than the authors' analysis. The repertoire consists of tens of thousands of clones, with about 24% occurring once and the leading ten covering roughly 12%. V was cut by 7 bases and J by 4 bases, with 10 bases left in between. Germline CDR1 is MNHNS and CDR2 is SASEGT. This CDR3 comprises 12 residues. The source is a male donor with papillary thyroid cancer or a benign thyroid nodule (not recorded which). Some clones in this sample may be carry-over from other donors' samples. Sequenced material: tumor tissue. This chain connects TRBV6-1 to TRBJ1-2; D unresolved. Here the CDR3 reads CASTSGSYGYTF. The CDR3 DNA reads as TGTGCCAGCACCTCCGGGTCCTATGGCTACACCTTC.